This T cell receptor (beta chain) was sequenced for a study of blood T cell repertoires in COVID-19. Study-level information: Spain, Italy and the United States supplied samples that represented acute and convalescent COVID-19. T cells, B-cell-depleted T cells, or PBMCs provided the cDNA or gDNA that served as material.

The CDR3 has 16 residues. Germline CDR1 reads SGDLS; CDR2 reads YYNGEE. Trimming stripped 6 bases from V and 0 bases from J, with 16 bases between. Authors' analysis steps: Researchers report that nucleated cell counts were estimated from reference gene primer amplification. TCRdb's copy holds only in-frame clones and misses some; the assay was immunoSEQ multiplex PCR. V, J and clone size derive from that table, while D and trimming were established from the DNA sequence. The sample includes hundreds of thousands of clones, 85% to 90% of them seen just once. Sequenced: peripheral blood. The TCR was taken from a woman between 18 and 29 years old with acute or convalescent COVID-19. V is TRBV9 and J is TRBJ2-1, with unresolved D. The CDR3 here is CASTLNPRSSYNEQFF. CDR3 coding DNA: TGTGCCAGCACCCTAAACCCGAGGAGCTCCTACAATGAGCAGTTCTTC.